The present TCR beta chain was sequenced within a study of patients and donors after allogeneic stem cell transplantation. The CDR3 runs to 15 residues. Looked up from germline, CDR1 is MNHEY and CDR2 is SVGAGI. Trimming took off 0 bases at V and 4 bases at J, with 9 bases between the two ends. TCRdb re-derived calls from the RT-PCR reads in MiXCR, one entry per CDR3 protein. Of fewer than 95,000 distinct CDR3 sequences detected, 5% appear once; the ten largest clones hold 2.6%. The J gene is TRBJ1-4, the V gene TRBV6-5; D is ambiguous. The receptor was isolated from a human donor who was either an allogeneic HSCT recipient or a stem cell or donor lymphocyte infusion donor (not recorded which). It is not recorded whose cells these are; they may come from a transplant donor. Sequencing was carried out using blood, either unsorted or a sorted T cell fraction (not recorded which). CDR3 sequence: CASSYSDGVNEKLFF. The CDR3 bases are TGTGCCAGCAGTTACTCTGATGGGGTTAATGAAAAACTGTTTTTT.